The 5 T cell receptor beta chains reported below all come from one sample, sequenced in a study of blood T cell repertoires in COVID-19. Sequenced by immunoSEQ multiplex PCR; TCRdb stores in-frame clones only, minus some. The top ten clones hold 2.5% to 3.5% of a sample with 280,000 or so clones, around 92% of them seen once. The sequenced sample consisted of PBMCs or T cells enriched from blood (not recorded which). The origin of the receptors is a woman aged 45 to 65 who had been exposed to COVID-19.

In this sample, this clone turned up once. V usage is TRBV9 and J usage is TRBJ1-1, with D uncertain. From germline, CDR1 is SGDLS and CDR2 YYNGEE. The V end lost 3 bases, the J end lost 1 base, and 16 bases lay between the germline ends. There are 16 residues in the CDR3. The CDR3 loop is CASSALFGRENTEAFF. CDR3 nucleotide sequence: TGTGCCAGCAGCGCCCTCTTCGGGCGGGAGAACACTGAAGCTTTCTTT. Complete variable domain (other parts from reference TRBV9 and TRBJ1-1): DSGVTQTPKHLITATGQRVTLRCSPRSGDLSVYWYQQSLDQGLQFLIQYYNGEERAKGNILERFSAQQFPDLHSELNLSSLELGDSALYFCASSALFGRENTEAFFGQGTRLTVV.

The chain has TRBV5-4 and TRBJ1-2; the D is unclear. The CDR3 spans 15 residues. Per germline, CDR1 SGHNT and CDR2 YYREEE (reference sequence). V lost 0 bases, J lost 5 bases, and 14 bases lay in between. The CDR3 loop is CASSLVPPSAYGYTF. In DNA, the CDR3 is TGTGCCAGCAGCTTGGTTCCGCCGAGCGCGTATGGCTACACCTTC.

The CDR3: CAWSDSSGANVLTF. CDR3 in DNA: TGTGCCTGGAGTGACAGCTCTGGGGCCAACGTCCTGACTTTC. The chain recombines TRBV30 with TRBJ2-6; D is unclear. CDR1 and CDR2 (germline): GTSNPN, SVGIG (reference sequence). Trimming stripped 1 base from V and 0 bases from J, with 4 bases between. The CDR3 is 14 residues long.

Here the CDR3 reads CASSPTGGNGYTF. In DNA, the CDR3 is TGTGCCAGCAGCCCTACAGGGGGGAACGGCTACACCTTC. The rearrangement joins TRBV12-3 or TRBV12-4 to TRBJ1-2; TRBD1 agrees at 8 bases. With V trimmed by 6 bases and J by 8 bases, 8 bases remained unmatched. This CDR3 has 13 amino acids.

The gene calls are TRBV5-1 and TRBJ1-2; no reliable D call. Per germline, CDR1 SGHRS and CDR2 YFSETQ. The CDR3 totals 13 residues. V lost 0 bases, J lost 4 bases, and 7 bases lay in between. The CDR3 is CASSLEPVYGYTF. CDR3 nucleotides: TGCGCCAGCAGCTTGGAGCCGGTCTATGGCTACACCTTC.